Listed here is a single T cell receptor (beta chain). Its antigen is not identified. This sample stems from a study of cytomegalovirus exposure and HLA in healthy donors. Study at large: A prior analysis found around 110 million unique TCR beta sequences from about 179 million T cells. General study points: Previous analysis showed most TCR beta V segments were productive about 87% or about 30% of the time. The study recorded 150 to 200 TCR beta chains that were cytomegalovirus-associated. The classifier was said to identify cytomegalovirus status with high specificity and sensitivity.

With 7 bases removed from V and 6 bases from J, the gap between germline ends came to 9 bases. The CDR3 is 10 residues long. Germline CDR1 is DFQATT and CDR2 is SNEGSKA (reference sequence). Researchers ran the PCR with 60 Vbeta and 13 Jbeta primers. The table came from immunoSEQ multiplex PCR; TCRdb's copy has only in-frame clones and leaves some out. Of 180,000 or so clones listed, 82% were seen once; the top ten hold 6.5%. V and J are TRBV20-1 and TRBJ1-2; D call uncertain. This sequence was found in a woman in her fifties or sixties in good health and CMV-seropositive. Material for sequencing was PBMCs. The CDR3 DNA is TGCAGTGTAGGCGGAAATGGCTACACCTTC. The encoded protein is CSVGGNGYTF.